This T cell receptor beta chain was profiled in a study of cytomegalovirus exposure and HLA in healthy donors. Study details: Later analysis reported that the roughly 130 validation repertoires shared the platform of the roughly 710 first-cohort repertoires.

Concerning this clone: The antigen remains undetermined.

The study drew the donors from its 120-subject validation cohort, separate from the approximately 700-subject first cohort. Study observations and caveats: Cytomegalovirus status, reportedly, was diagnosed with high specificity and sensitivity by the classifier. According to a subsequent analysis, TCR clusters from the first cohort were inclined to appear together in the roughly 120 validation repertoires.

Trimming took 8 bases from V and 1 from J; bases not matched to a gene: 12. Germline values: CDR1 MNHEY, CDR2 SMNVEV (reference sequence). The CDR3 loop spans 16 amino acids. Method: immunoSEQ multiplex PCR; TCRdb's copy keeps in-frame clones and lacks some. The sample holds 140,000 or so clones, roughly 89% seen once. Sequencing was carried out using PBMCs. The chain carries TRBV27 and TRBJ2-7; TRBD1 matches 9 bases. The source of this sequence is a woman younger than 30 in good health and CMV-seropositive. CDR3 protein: CASGTFRDRESYEQYF. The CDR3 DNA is TGTGCCAGCGGAACTTTCCGGGACAGGGAATCCTACGAGCAGTACTTC.